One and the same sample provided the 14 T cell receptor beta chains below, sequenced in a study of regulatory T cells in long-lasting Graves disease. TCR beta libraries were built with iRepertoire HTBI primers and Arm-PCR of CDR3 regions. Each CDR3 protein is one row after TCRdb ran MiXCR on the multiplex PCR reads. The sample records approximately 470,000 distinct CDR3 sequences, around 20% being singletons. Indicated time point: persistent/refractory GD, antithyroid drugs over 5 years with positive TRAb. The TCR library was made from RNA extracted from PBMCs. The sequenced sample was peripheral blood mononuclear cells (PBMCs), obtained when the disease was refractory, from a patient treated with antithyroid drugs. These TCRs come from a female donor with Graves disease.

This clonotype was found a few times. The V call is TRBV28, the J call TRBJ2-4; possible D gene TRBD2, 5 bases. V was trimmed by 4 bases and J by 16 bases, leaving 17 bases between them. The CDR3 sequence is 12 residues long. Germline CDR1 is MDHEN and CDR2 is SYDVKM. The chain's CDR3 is CASSSAPGTQYF. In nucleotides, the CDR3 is TGTGCCAGCAGTTCGGCACCGGGAACCCAATACTTC.

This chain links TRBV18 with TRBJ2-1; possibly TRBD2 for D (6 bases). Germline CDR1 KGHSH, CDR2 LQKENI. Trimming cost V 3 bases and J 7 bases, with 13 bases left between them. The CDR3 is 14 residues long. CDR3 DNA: TGTGCCAGCTCACCGGAGGGCAGAAGAAATGAGCAGTTCTTC. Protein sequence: CASSPEGRRNEQFF.

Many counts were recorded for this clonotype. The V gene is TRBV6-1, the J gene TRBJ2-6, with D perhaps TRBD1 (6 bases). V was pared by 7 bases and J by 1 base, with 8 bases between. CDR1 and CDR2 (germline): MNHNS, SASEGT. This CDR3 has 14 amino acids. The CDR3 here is CASTQGSGANVLTF. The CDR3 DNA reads TGTGCCAGCACACAGGGATCTGGGGCCAACGTCCTGACTTTC.

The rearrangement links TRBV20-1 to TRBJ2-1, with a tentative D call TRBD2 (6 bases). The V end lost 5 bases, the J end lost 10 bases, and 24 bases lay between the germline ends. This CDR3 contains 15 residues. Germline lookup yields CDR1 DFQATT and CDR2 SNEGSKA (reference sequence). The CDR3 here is CSAPINRVWAGEQFF. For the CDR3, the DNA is TGCAGTGCTCCCATCAATCGCGTTTGGGCGGGAGAGCAGTTCTTC.

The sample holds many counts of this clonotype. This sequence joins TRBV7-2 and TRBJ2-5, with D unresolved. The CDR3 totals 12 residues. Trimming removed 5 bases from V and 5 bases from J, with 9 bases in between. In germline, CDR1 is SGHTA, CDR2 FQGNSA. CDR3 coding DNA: TGTGCCAGCAGCCGGCCGGTCGAGACCCAGTACTTC. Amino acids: CASSRPVETQYF. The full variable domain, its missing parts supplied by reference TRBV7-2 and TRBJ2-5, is GAGVSQSPSNKVTEKGKDVELRCDPISGHTALYWYRQSLGQGLEFLIYFQGNSAPDKSGLPSDRFSAERTGGSVSTLTIQRTQQEDSAVYLCASSRPVETQYFGPGTRLLVL.

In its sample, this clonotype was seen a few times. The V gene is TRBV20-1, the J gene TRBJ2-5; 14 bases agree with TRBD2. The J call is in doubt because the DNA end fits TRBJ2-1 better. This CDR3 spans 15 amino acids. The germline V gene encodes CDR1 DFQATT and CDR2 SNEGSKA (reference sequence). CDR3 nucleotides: TGCAGTGCTAGAGATGGGACTAGCGGGAGTAATGAGCAGTTCTTC. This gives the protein CSARDGTSGSNEQFF.

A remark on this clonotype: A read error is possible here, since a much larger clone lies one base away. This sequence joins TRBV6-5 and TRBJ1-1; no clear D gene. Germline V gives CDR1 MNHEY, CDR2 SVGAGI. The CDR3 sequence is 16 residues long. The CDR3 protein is CASSSIPWNSHTEALF. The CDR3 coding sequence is TGTGCCAGCAGTTCCATCCCCTGGAATTCTCACACTGAAGCTCTCTTT.

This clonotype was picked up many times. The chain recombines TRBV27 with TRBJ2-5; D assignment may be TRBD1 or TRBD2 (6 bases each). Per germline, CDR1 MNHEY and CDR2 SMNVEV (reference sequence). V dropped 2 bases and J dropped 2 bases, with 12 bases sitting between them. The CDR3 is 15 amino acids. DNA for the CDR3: TGTGCCAGCAGTTTAACCTGGGGGGCTCAAGAGACCCAGTACTTC. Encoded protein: CASSLTWGAQETQYF.

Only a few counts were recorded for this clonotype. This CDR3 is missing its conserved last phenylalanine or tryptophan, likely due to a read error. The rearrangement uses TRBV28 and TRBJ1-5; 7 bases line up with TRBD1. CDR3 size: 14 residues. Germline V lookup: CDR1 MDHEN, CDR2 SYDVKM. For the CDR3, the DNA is TGTGGGACGACGGACAGGTTGCGCAATCAGCCCCAGCATCTT. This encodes CGTTDRLRNQPQHL.

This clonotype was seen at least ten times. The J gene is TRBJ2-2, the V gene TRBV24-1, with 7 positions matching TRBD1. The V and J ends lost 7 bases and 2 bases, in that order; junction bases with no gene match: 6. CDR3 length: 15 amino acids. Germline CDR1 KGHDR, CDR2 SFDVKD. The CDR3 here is CATREGQINTGELFF. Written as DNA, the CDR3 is TGTGCCACCAGAGAGGGACAGATCAACACCGGGGAGCTGTTTTTT.

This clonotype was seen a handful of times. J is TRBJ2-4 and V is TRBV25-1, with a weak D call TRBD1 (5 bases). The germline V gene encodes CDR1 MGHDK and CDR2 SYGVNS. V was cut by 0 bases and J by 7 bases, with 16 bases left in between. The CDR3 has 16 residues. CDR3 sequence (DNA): TGTGCCAGCAGTGAATACGGCGCAGGGTCAAATAACATTCAGTACTTC. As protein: CASSEYGAGSNNIQYF.

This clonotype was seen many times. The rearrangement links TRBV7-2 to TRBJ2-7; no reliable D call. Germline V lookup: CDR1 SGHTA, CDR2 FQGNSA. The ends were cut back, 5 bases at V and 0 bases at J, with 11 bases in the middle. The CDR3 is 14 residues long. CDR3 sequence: CASSGPFFSYEQYF. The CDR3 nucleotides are TGTGCCAGCAGCGGGCCCTTCTTCTCCTACGAGCAGTACTTC. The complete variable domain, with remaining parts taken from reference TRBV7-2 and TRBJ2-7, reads GAGVSQSPSNKVTEKGKDVELRCDPISGHTALYWYRQSLGQGLEFLIYFQGNSAPDKSGLPSDRFSAERTGGSVSTLTIQRTQQEDSAVYLCASSGPFFSYEQYFGPGTRLTVT.

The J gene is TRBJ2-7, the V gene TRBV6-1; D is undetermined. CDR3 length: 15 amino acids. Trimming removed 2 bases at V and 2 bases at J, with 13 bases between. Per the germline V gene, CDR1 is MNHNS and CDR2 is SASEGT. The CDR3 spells CASSERPIATYEQYF. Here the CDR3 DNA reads TGTGCCAGCAGTGAAAGGCCGATAGCTACCTACGAGCAGTACTTC.

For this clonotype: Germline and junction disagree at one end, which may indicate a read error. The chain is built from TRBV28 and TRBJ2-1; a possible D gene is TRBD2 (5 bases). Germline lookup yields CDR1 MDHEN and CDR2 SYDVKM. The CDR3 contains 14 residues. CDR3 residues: CTSTGLALYNEQFF. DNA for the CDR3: TGTACCAGCACCGGACTGGCGCTCTACAATGAGCAGTTCTTC.